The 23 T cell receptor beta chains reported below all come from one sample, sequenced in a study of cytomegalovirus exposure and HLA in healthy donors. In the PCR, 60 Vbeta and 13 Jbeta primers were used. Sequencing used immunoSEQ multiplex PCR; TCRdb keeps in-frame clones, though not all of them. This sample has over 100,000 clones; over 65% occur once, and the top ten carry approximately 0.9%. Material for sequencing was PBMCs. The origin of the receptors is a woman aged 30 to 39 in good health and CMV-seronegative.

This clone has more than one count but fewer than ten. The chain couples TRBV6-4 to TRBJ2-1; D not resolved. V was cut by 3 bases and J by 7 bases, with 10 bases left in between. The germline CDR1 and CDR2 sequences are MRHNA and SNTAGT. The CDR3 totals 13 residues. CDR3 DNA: TGTGCCAGCAGTGAAGGAGAGTTAAATGAGCAGTTCTTC. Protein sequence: CASSEGELNEQFF.

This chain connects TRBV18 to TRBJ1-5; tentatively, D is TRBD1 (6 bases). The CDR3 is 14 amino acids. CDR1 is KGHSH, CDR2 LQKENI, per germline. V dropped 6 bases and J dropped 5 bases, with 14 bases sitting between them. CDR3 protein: CASSRQGWDQPQHF. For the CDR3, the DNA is TGTGCCAGCTCTCGGCAGGGGTGGGATCAGCCCCAGCATTTT.

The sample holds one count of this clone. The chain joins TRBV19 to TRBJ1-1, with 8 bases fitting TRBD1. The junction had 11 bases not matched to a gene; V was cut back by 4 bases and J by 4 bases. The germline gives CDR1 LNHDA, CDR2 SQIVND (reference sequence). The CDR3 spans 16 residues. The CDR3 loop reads CASSTHPPGTGTEAFF. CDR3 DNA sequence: TGTGCCAGTAGTACCCACCCCCCAGGGACAGGCACTGAAGCTTTCTTT.

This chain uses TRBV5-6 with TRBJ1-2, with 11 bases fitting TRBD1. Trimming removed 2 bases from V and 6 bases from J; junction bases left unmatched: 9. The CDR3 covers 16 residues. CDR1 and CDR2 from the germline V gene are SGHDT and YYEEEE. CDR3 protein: CASSLSPGQGADGYTF. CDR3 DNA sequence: TGTGCCAGCAGCTTAAGTCCAGGACAGGGGGCGGATGGCTACACCTTC.

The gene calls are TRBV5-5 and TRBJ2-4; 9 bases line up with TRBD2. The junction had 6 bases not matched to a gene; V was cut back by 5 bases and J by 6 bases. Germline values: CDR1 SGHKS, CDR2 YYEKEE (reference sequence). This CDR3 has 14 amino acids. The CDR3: CASRDGGLANIQYF. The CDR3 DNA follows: TGTGCCAGCAGGGACGGGGGACTAGCAAACATTCAGTACTTC.

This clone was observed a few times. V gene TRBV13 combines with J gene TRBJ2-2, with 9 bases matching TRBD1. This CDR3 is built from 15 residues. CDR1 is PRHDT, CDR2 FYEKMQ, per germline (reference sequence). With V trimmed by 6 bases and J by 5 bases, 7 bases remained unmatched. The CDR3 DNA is TGTGCCAGCAGAGTCTCGGGACAGGGTACCGGGGAGCTGTTTTTT. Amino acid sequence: CASRVSGQGTGELFF.

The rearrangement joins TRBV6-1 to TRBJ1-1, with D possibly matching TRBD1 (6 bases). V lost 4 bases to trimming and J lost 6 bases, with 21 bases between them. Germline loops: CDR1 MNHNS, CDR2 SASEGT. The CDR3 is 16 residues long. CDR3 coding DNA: TGTGCCAGCAGTGTAGGTCAGGGGAGCTCGTGGGCTGAAGCTTTCTTT. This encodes CASSVGQGSSWAEAFF.

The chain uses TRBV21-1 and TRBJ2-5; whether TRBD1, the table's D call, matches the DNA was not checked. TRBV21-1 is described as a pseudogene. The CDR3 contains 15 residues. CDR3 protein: CASSKQGTQQETQYF. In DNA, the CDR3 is TGTGCCAGCAGCAAACAAGGGACACAGCAAGAGACCCAGTACTTC.

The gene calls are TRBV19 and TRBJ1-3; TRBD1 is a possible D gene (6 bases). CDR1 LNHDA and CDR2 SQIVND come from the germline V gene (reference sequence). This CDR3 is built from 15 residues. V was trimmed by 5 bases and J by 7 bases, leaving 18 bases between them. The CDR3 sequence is CASSAIAGTGNTIYF. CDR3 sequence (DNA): TGTGCCAGTAGTGCAATAGCCGGAACAGGGAACACCATATATTTT.

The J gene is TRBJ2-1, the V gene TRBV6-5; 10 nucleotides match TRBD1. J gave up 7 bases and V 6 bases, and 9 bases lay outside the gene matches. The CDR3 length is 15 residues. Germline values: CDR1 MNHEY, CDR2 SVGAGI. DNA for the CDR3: TGTGCCAGCAGCCTCGACAGGGGGCATATTAATGAGCAGTTCTTC. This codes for CASSLDRGHINEQFF.

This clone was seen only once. The CDR3, as DNA: TGTGCCAGTAGCCCGAGGGAGAATGAAAAACTGTTTTTT. The encoded protein is CASSPRENEKLFF. J is TRBJ1-4 and V is TRBV19; D unresolved. Trimming removed 6 bases at V and 5 bases at J, with 10 bases between. Per germline, CDR1 LNHDA and CDR2 SQIVND (reference sequence). The CDR3 loop spans 13 amino acids.

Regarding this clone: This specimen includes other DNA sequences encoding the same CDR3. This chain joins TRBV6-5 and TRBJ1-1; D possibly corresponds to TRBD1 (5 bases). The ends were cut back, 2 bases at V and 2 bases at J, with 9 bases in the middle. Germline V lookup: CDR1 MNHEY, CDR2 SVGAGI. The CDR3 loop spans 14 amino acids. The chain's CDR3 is CASSYRGTNTEAFF. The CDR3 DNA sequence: TGTGCCAGCAGTTACCGGGGGACTAACACTGAAGCTTTCTTT.

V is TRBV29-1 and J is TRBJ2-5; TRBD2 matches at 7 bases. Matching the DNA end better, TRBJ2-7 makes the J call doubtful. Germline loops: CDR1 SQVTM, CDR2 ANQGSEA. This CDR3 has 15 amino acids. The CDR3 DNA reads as TGCAGCGTTGAGACTTGGCGGGAGAACTCCTACGAGCAGTACTTC. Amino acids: CSVETWRENSYEQYF.

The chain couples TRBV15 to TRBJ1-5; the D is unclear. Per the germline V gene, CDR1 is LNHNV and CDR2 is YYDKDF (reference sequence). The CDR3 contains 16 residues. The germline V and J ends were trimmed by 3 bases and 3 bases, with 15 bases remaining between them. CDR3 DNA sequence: TGTGCCACCAGCAGGGACTTAGGAGGGCCCAATCAGCCCCAGCATTTT. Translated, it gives CATSRDLGGPNQPQHF.

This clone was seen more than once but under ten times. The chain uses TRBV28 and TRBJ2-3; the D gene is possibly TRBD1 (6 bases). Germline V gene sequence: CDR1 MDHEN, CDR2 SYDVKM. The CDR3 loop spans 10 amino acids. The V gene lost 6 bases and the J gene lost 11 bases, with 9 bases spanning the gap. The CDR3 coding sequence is TGTGCCAGCAGCAGGACAGTGCAGTATTTT. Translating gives CASSRTVQYF.

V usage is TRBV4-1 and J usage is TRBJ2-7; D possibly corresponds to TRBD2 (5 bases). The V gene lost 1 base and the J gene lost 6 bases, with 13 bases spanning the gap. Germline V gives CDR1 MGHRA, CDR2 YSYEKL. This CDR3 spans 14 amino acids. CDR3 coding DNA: TGCGCCAGCAGCCAAGCTGAGCGAGGGTTCGAGCAGTACTTC. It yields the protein CASSQAERGFEQYF.

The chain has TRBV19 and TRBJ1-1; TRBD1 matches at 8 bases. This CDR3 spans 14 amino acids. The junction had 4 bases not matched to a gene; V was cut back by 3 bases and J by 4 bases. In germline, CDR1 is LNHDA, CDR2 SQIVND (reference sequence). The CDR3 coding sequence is TGTGCCAGTAGTATGAAACAGGGGGGCACTGAAGCTTTCTTT. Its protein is CASSMKQGGTEAFF.

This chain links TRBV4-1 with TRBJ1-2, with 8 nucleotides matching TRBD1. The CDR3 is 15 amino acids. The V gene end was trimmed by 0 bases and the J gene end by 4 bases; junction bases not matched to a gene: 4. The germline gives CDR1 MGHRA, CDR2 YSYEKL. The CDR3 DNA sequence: TGCGCCAGCAGCCAAGAGACAGGGGTGGGCTATGGCTACACCTTC. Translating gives CASSQETGVGYGYTF.

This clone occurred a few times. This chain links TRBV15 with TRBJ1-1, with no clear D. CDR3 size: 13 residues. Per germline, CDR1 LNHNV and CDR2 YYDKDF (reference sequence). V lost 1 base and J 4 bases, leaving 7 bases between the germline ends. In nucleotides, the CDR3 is TGTGCCACCAGCAGAGCTAGCTTCACTGAAGCTTTCTTT. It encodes CATSRASFTEAFF.

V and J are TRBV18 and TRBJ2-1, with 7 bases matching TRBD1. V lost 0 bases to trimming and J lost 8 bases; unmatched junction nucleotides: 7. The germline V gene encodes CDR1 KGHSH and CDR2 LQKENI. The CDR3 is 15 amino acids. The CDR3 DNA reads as TGTGCCAGCTCACCACCTGGACAGGTATTGGATGAGCAGTTCTTC. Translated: CASSPPGQVLDEQFF.

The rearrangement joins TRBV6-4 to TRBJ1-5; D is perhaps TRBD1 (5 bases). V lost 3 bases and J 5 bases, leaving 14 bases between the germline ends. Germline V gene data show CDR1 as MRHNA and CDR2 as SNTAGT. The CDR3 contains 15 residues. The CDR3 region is CASSEFSGFDQPQHF. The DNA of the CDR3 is TGTGCCAGCAGTGAATTTTCAGGGTTCGATCAGCCCCAGCATTTT.

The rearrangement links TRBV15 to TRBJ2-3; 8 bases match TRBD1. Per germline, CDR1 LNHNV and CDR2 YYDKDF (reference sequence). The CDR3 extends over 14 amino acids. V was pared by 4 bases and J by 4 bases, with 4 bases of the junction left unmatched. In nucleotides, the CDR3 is TGTGCCACCAGCACGAGACAGGGGCCAGATACGCAGTATTTT. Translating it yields CATSTRQGPDTQYF.

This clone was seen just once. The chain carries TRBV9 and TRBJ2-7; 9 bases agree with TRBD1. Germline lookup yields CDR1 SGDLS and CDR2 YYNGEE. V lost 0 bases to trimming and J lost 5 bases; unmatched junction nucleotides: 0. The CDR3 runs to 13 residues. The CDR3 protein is CASSVGQGDEQYF. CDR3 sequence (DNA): TGTGCCAGCAGCGTAGGACAGGGGGACGAGCAGTACTTC.